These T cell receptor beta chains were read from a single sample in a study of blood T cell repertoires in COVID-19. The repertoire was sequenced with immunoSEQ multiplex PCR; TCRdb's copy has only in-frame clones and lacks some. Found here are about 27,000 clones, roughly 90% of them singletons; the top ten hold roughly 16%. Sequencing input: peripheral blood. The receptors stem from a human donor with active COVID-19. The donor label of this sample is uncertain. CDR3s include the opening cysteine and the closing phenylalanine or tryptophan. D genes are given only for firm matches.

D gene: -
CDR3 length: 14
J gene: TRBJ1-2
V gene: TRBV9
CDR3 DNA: TGTGCCAGCAGCGTAGCTGACACCAACTATGGCTACACCTTC
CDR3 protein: CASSVADTNYGYTF

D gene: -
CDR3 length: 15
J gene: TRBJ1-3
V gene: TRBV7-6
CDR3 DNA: TGTGCCAGCAGCTTAGGAGCGGGAAATAGAAACACCATATATTTT
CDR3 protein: CASSLGAGNRNTIYF

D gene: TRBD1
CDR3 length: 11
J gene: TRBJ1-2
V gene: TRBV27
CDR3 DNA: TGTGCCAGCAGAGACAGGGTTGGCTACACCTTC
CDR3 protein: CASRDRVGYTF

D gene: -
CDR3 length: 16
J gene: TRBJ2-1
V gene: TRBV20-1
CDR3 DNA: TGCAGTGCTAGTCCCGGAGGACAGTTGTTTTACAATGAGCAGTTCTTC
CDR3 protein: CSASPGGQLFYNEQFF

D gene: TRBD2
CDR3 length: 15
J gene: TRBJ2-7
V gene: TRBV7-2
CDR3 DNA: TGTGCCAGCAGCTTAGCGGCTAGCGGGGGCGGGGAGCAGTACTTC
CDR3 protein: CASSLAASGGGEQYF

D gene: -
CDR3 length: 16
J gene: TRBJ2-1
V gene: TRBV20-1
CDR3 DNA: TGCAGTGCTAGTCTTGGGGGCGGAGGCTATTACAATGAGCAGTTCTTC
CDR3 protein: CSASLGGGGYYNEQFF

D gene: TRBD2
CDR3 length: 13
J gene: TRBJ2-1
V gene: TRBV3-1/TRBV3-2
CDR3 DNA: TGTGCCAGCAGCCCGACTAGCGGGGGCGAGCAGTTCTTC
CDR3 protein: CASSPTSGGEQFF

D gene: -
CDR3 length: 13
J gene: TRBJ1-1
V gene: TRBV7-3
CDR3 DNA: TGTGCCAGCAGCTTAACCGTTAACACTGAAGCTTTCTTT
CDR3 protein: CASSLTVNTEAFF

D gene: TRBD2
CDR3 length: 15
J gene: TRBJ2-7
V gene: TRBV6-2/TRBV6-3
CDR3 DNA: TGTGCCAGCAGTGGAAGACTAGCGGTCTCCTACGAGCAGTACTTC
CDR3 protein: CASSGRLAVSYEQYF

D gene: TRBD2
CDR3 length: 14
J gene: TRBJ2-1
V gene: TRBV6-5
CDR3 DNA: TGTGCCAGCAGAACTAGCGGGGGGTCGGATGAGCAGTTCTTC
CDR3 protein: CASRTSGGSDEQFF

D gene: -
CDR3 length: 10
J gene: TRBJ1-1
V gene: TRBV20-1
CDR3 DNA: TGCAGTGCCAAGGGGACTGAAGCTTTCTTT
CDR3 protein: CSAKGTEAFF

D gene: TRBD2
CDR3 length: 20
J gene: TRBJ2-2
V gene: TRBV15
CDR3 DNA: TGTGCCACCAGCAGAGGACGATTTAGCGGGGGGGCGGCGAACACCGGGGAGCTGTTTTTT
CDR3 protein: CATSRGRFSGGAANTGELFF

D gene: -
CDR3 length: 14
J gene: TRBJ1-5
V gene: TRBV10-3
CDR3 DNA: TGTGCCATCAGTGACAGGGGAGCGGTTCAGCCCCAGCATTTT
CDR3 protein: CAISDRGAVQPQHF

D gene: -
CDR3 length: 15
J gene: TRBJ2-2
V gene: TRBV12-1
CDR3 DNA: TGTGCCAGCAGCTTTCAGCGGGAGCCGGTCGGGGAGCTGTTTTTT
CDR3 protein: CASSFQREPVGELFF

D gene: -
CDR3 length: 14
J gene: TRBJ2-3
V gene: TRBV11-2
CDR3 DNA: TGTGCCAGCAGCTTAGGGACCCTGAGGGCTACGCAGTATTTT
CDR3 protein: CASSLGTLRATQYF

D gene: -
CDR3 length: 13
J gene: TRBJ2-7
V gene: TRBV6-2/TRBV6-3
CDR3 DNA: TGTGCCAGCAGTTACGTAGTAGCTGGCGAGCAGTACTTC
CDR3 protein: CASSYVVAGEQYF

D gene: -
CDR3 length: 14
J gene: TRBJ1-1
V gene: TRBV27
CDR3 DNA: TGTGCCAGCAGTACCTCGACCTGGCGGGCTGAAGCTTTCTTT
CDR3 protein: CASSTSTWRAEAFF

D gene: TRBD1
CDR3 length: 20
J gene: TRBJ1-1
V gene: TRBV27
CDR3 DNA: TGTGCCAGCAGTCTCAGGGGGCTTGGCACTGAGCTGCACATGAACACTGAAGCTTTCTTT
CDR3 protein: CASSLRGLGTELHMNTEAFF

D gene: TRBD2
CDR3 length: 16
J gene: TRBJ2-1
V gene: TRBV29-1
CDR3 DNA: TGCAGCGCCGAGACCTCGTTTGTGGGGGGGTCCAATGAGCAGTTCTTC
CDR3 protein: CSAETSFVGGSNEQFF

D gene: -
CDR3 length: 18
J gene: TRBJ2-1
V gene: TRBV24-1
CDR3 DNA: TGTGCCACCAGTGGACTCATAACAGGGAAAGGGGCCTACAATGAGCAGTTCTTC
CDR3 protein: CATSGLITGKGAYNEQFF

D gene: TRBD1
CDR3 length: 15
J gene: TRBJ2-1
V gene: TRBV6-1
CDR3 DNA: TGTGCCAGCACTAAAACAGGGGACTCCTACAATGAGCAGTTCTTC
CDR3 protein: CASTKTGDSYNEQFF

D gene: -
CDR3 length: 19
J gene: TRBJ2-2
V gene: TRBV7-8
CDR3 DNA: TGTGCCAGCAGCCTATATCTACCCCGGGGGAGCCTGAGGTCCGGGGAGCTGTTTTTT
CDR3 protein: CASSLYLPRGSLRSGELFF

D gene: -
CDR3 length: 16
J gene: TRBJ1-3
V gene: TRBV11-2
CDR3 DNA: TGTGCCAGCAGCTTAGCGGCAGCGAGCTCTGGAAACACCATATATTTT
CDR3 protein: CASSLAAASSGNTIYF

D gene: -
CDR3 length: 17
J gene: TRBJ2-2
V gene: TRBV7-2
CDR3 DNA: TGTGCCAGCAGCTTACTTGGGGGAGGCACGAACACCGGGGAGCTGTTTTTT
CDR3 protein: CASSLLGGGTNTGELFF